The entry that follows covers one T cell receptor (beta chain) sequence. This clone's antigen is unknown. A read error may account for a junction end that differs from germline. The CDR3 covers 17 residues, taking in both the cysteine and the phenylalanine. Left in the record is the CDR3 DNA by itself, 51 bases read in frame from the first base. The germline V gene encodes CDR1 SGDLS and CDR2 YYNGEE. Ophthalmopathy patients were characterized by moderately to severely active disease, a Clinical Activity Score of at least 3, a NOSPECS grade of at least 4, and a disease duration under 3 months. Anyone with other autoimmune diseases, uncontrolled infections, pregnancy or lactation was excluded from the study. Clinical symptoms, serum thyroxine, TRAb, thyroid ultrasound and orbital computed tomography were used for diagnosis. Using Ficoll-Paque density gradient centrifugation, PBMCs were isolated from 8.5 to 10 ml of fresh peripheral blood. Total RNA was extracted using Trizol reagent, and RNA quality was checked on an Agilent 2100 Bioanalyzer.

For repertoire sequencing, TCR beta CDR3 regions were amplified from RNA transcripts. A first-round RT-PCR used HTBI primers with the Qiagen OneStep RT-PCR kit, followed by a second-round multiplex PCR, size selection and purification. Libraries were sequenced on an Illumina HiSeq2000 using paired-end 100 bp reads. Per the original workflow: Reads were processed with SOAPnuke, discarding reads with adapters, uncalled bases, mean Phred below 15, or no exact constant-primer or identifier match. COPE v1.2.5 was used to merge the high-quality paired reads. Unique nucleotide sequences were defined as clonotypes and aligned to IMGT TRB V, D and J references using MiTCR v1.1. Analysis was restricted to V-J combinations with a frequency above 0.0001, which covered just over 98% of repertoires. For each V-J combination, a TCR clonal expansion and chaos score was defined as the ratio of F50 clonal expansion to chaos observed in the TCRdist matrix. Features were reduced by Welch's t-statistics and random forest to approximately 13 V-J combinations, which fed a naive Bayes classifier. The Morisita-Horn index was used to measure how similar the thyroid and blood repertoires were. TCRdb redid the processing of the public reads, applying fastp at Q25 and MiXCR, and retained in-frame beta chains. Rows merge per CDR3 protein into single entries with the most common DNA and genes. What appears here as the V and J calls and clone size reflects TCRdb's work, not the paper's. This sample lists 200,000 to 300,000 distinct CDR3 sequences; around 42% were detected once. The leading ten clones occupy around half of the sample.

The data were taken from a study of Graves' ophthalmopathy and Graves' hyperthyroidism (dated by TCRdb to 2016 to 2019). About the study as a whole: Peripheral blood was collected at initial diagnosis, before any treatment. TCR beta repertoire signatures were used to distinguish Graves' ophthalmopathy from Graves' hyperthyroidism and to predict progression to ophthalmopathy. A discovery set of about 99 patients (43 ophthalmopathy, 57 stable hyperthyroidism) was enrolled to explore V-J signatures distinguishing ophthalmopathy from hyperthyroidism. In roughly six hyperthyroidism patients, the T-cell repertoires found in thyroid tissue were compared with those found in blood. In total, 135 blood samples were TCR-sequenced: around 42 ophthalmopathy, some 75 hyperthyroidism and approximately 17 hyperthyroidism-to-ophthalmopathy patients. An independent validation cohort comprised 18 hyperthyroidism patients and 15 to 17 patients who later progressed from hyperthyroidism to ophthalmopathy. Once sampling was done, hyperthyroidism patients were given methimazole at a starting dose of 30 mg daily, while ophthalmopathy patients were given high-dose intravenous methylprednisolone.

Overall study results and their limits: Sample size was not statistically predetermined, and group allocation was not concealed from the investigators. In cross-validation, the 13-signature model distinguished ophthalmopathy from stable hyperthyroidism with approximately 85% sensitivity and around 82% specificity, and in the test set the corresponding values were 80% and 75%. In validation, the model predicted ophthalmopathy progression with over 60% sensitivity and 72% to 80% specificity; eleven to twelve predicted patients were CT-confirmed with GO in a median of about 7.1 months. Most expanded thyroid clonotypes with a frequency above 0.001 also appeared in blood, which suggests that blood repertoires may reflect the immune response in the thyroid.

The sequence joins TRBV9 to TRBJ2-5; 13 of the junction bases match TRBD2. This receptor was identified in an adult man with Graves' ophthalmopathy. Sample: peripheral blood. The CDR3 region has the sequence CASSFGTSGGAEETQYF. The nucleotide sequence is TGCGCCAGCAGCTTTGGAACTAGCGGGGGGGCCGAAGAGACCCAGTACTTC. The CDR3 plus the reference TRBV9 and TRBJ2-5 genes for the other parts give the full variable domain: DSGVTQTPKHLITATGQRVTLRCSPRSGDLSVYWYQQSLDQGLQFLIQYYNGEERAKGNILERFSAQQFPDLHSELNLSSLELGDSALYFCASSFGTSGGAEETQYFGPGTRLLVL.